The 27 T cell receptor beta chains below all came from one sample that was sequenced in a study of T-cell memory formation after mild COVID-19. Each CDR3 protein is one row after TCRdb ran MiXCR on the 5' RACE reads. The sample contains 35,000 to 40,000 distinct CDR3 sequences, 5% to 7% of which appear only once. The sequencing sample was made of PBMCs or a T cell subset sorted from them (not recorded which). Receptor source: an adult who had mild COVID-19 (a few samples of this study predate the infection). Cell type and time point are not known.

J is TRBJ1-5 and V is TRBV10-3, with D possibly matching TRBD1 (5 bases). The CDR3 totals 12 residues. Trimming removed 8 bases from V and 6 bases from J, with 11 bases in between. The germline V gene encodes CDR1 ENHRY and CDR2 SYGVKD. The CDR3 protein is CAISTESQPQHF. The CDR3 DNA reads as TGTGCCATCTCGACAGAGAGTCAGCCCCAGCATTTT.

This clonotype came up many times. CDR3 protein: CASSPGTPRVAQYF. The DNA of the CDR3 is TGTGCCAGCAGTCCCGGGACACCAAGAGTAGCGCAGTATTTT. The chain joins TRBV27 to TRBJ2-3; D is possibly TRBD1 (6 bases). Germline-derived CDR1 and CDR2 are MNHEY and SMNVEV (reference sequence). The CDR3 extends over 14 amino acids. Trimming took off 5 bases at V and 10 bases at J, with 19 bases between the two ends.

The chain uses TRBV10-3 and TRBJ2-5; TRBD2 agrees at 16 bases. Germline CDR1 ENHRY, CDR2 SYGVKD. The CDR3 is 15 amino acids. The V and J ends lost 10 bases and 2 bases, in that order; junction bases with no gene match: 4. CDR3 loop: CATMGLAGGQETQYF. The CDR3 bases are TGTGCCACTATGGGACTAGCGGGGGGGCAAGAGACCCAGTACTTC.

This chain links TRBV27 with TRBJ1-2; the D gene is possibly TRBD1 (5 bases). Germline CDR1 MNHEY, CDR2 SMNVEV (reference sequence). Trimming shortened V by 2 bases and J by 3 bases, and 7 bases separated the two germline ends. The CDR3 spans 13 residues. The CDR3 region has the DNA TGTGCCAGCAGTTTAGCGGGGGACTATGGCTACACCTTC. Its protein is CASSLAGDYGYTF.

Many counts were recorded for this clonotype. V usage is TRBV7-2 and J usage is TRBJ2-6; D perhaps matches TRBD1 (6 bases). The CDR3 contains 14 residues. The germline V gene encodes CDR1 SGHTA and CDR2 FQGNSA. Trimming shortened V by 4 bases and J by 3 bases, and 7 bases separated the two germline ends. CDR3 nucleotides: TGTGCCAGCAGCTCAGGGGTTGGGGCCAACGTCCTGACTTTC. This gives the protein CASSSGVGANVLTF.

V is TRBV4-1 and J is TRBJ1-2; D perhaps matches TRBD1 (5 bases). CDR3 length equals 13 residues. Germline values: CDR1 MGHRA, CDR2 YSYEKL. V gave up 4 bases and J gave up 7 bases, with 13 bases separating them. The CDR3 reads CASSLERGLGYTF. The DNA for the CDR3 is TGCGCCAGCAGCCTGGAAAGGGGCCTTGGCTACACCTTC.

This clonotype was picked up a small number of times. The chain carries TRBV29-1 and TRBJ1-5; no clear D gene. Looked up from germline, CDR1 is SQVTM and CDR2 is ANQGSEA. This CDR3 is built from 12 residues. V lost 4 bases and J lost 3, with 7 bases in between. The CDR3 bases are TGCAGCGTTGGCGAATTCAATCAGCCCCAGCATTTT. Translation: CSVGEFNQPQHF.

The CDR3 DNA sequence: TGTGCCTGGAGGGTAACGGTTGCTGGGGCCAACGTCCTGACTTTC. This gives the protein CAWRVTVAGANVLTF. V and J are TRBV30 and TRBJ2-6; D is ambiguous. The V gene lost 3 bases and the J gene lost 2 bases, with 11 bases spanning the gap. CDR3 length equals 15 residues. Germline values: CDR1 GTSNPN, CDR2 SVGIG (reference sequence).

This clonotype is deemed medium-sized. CDR3 in amino acids: CASSRTSGGQGTAQYF. CDR3 DNA: TGCGCCAGCAGCAGGACTAGCGGGGGCCAGGGGACGGCCCAGTACTTC. This rearrangement joins TRBV5-1 to TRBJ2-5; 13 bases map to TRBD2. Germline V gives CDR1 SGHRS, CDR2 YFSETQ. The CDR3 is 16 amino acids. V trimming: 4 bases; J trimming: 9 bases; junction bases outside the gene matches: 12.

This clonotype was counted at least ten times. The J gene is TRBJ1-2, the V gene TRBV4-1; 8 positions match TRBD1. After removal of 1 base from V and 8 bases from J, the junction contained 9 bases not matched to a gene. The CDR3 length is 15 residues. Germline CDR1 is MGHRA and CDR2 is YSYEKL. The CDR3, as DNA: TGCGCCAGCAGCCAAGTCCTCCCCGGACAGGGCGGCTACACCTTC. Protein: CASSQVLPGQGGYTF.

This clonotype came up many times. The chain carries TRBV9 and TRBJ1-1; D perhaps matches TRBD1 (6 bases). Per the germline V gene, CDR1 is SGDLS and CDR2 is YYNGEE. This CDR3 region has 13 residues. V shed 4 bases and J shed 4 bases, with 11 bases lying between them. In DNA form, the CDR3 reads TGTGCCAGCAGCTACGAGGGGGTCACTGAAGCTTTCTTT. This gives the protein CASSYEGVTEAFF.

This clonotype has more than one count but fewer than ten. The genes are TRBV6-2 or TRBV6-3 and TRBJ2-7; TRBD1 might be the D (6 bases). Germline lookup yields CDR1 MNHEY and CDR2 SVGEGT. CDR3 size: 14 residues. V was shortened by 0 bases and J by 3 bases, with 9 bases between the two germline ends. The CDR3 DNA sequence: TGTGCCAGCAGTTACTCTCGGGACATCTACGAGCAGTACTTC. As protein: CASSYSRDIYEQYF.

This clonotype showed up just once. A clone one base away is much larger, so this may be a read error. This chain uses TRBV7-8 with TRBJ1-5; possibly TRBD1 for D (5 bases). Germline CDR1 SGHVS, CDR2 FQNEAQ. This CDR3 is built from 16 residues. CDR3 nucleotides: TGTGCCAGCAGCCCACCCGGGGGTGCGAGCAATCAGCCCCGGCATTTT. Its translation is CASSPPGGASNQPRHF.

V is TRBV5-1 and J is TRBJ1-1; D unclear. V shed 4 bases and J shed 2 bases, with 18 bases lying between them. Germline V gene sequence: CDR1 SGHRS, CDR2 YFSETQ. This CDR3 contains 16 residues. The CDR3 DNA reads as TGCGCCAGCAGCCCCACCACTCCCGGGGAAAACACTGAAGCTTTCTTT. Translating it yields CASSPTTPGENTEAFF. The whole variable domain, remainder taken from reference TRBV5-1 and TRBJ1-1, is KAGVTQTPRYLIKTRGQQVTLSCSPISGHRSVSWYQQTPGQGLQFLFEYFSETQRNKGNFPGRFSGRQFSNSRSEMNVSTLELGDSALYLCASSPTTPGENTEAFFGQGTRLTVV.

This chain uses TRBV7-8 with TRBJ2-7; 9 bases line up with TRBD1. The CDR3 is 13 residues long. Trimming at V came to 8 bases and at J to 2 bases, leaving 4 bases not matched to a gene. Germline lookup yields CDR1 SGHVS and CDR2 FQNEAQ. Written as DNA, the CDR3 is TGTGCCAGCCGGGACAGGGCCACCTACGAGCAGTACTTC. Translating it yields CASRDRATYEQYF.

The sample holds a few counts of this clonotype. The V and J genes are TRBV7-2 and TRBJ1-2; D is possibly TRBD1 (6 bases). The CDR3 is 15 amino acids. Trimming removed 1 base at V and 7 bases at J, with 16 bases between. The germline CDR1 and CDR2 sequences are SGHTA and FQGNSA. In nucleotides, the CDR3 is TGTGCCAGCAGCTTAGTCAGGGGAAGGGAGAGTGGCTACACCTTC. Translating gives CASSLVRGRESGYTF.

This clonotype was counted a few times. This chain joins TRBV7-2 and TRBJ1-1; possibly TRBD1 for D (6 bases). V lost 5 bases to trimming and J lost 1 base, with 11 bases between them. The germline gives CDR1 SGHTA, CDR2 FQGNSA. This CDR3 has 14 amino acids. DNA of the CDR3: TGTGCCAGCAGCGTGACAGGTGGGAACACTGAAGCTTTCTTT. Translation gives CASSVTGGNTEAFF.

This clonotype was counted ten times or more. The chain links TRBV7-9 to TRBJ2-7, with no clear D. V was trimmed by 1 base and J by 4 bases, leaving 11 bases between them. The germline V gene encodes CDR1 SEHNR and CDR2 FQNEAQ (reference sequence). The CDR3 runs 14 residues. The CDR3 nucleotides are TGTGCCAGCAGCTTAGGGCAGCTTCCTTACGAGCAGTACTTC. Translated: CASSLGQLPYEQYF.

The genes are TRBV29-1 and TRBJ2-7; TRBD1 matches 8 bases. The CDR3 has 16 residues. The germline V gene encodes CDR1 SQVTM and CDR2 ANQGSEA. The V segment lost 5 bases and the J segment 0 bases; nucleotides outside the gene matches: 12. The CDR3 reads CSVSGTGLGSSYEQYF. CDR3 sequence (DNA): TGCAGCGTTTCCGGGACAGGACTGGGGAGCTCCTACGAGCAGTACTTC.

The chain couples TRBV12-3 or TRBV12-4 to TRBJ2-5, with D maybe TRBD1 (6 bases). V was trimmed by 6 bases and J by 7 bases, leaving 12 bases between them. This CDR3 region has 12 residues. In nucleotides, the CDR3 is TGTGCCAGCAGCAGGGGATCAGGGACCCAGTACTTC. Amino acids: CASSRGSGTQYF.

J is TRBJ2-3 and V is TRBV5-1; 12 bases match TRBD2. CDR1 and CDR2 from the germline V gene are SGHRS and YFSETQ. The ends lost 3 bases at V and 0 bases at J; junction bases unmatched: 5. The CDR3 spans 17 residues. The CDR3 nucleotides are TGCGCCAGCAGCTCTGGGACTAGCGGGCCTAGCACAGATACGCAGTATTTT. Translating it yields CASSSGTSGPSTDTQYF.

In its sample, this clonotype was seen a few times. The V gene is TRBV12-3 or TRBV12-4, the J gene TRBJ1-2; D might be TRBD1 (5 bases). The CDR3 covers 13 residues. V gave up 6 bases and J gave up 2 bases, with 10 bases separating them. The CDR3 nucleotides are TGTGCCAGCAGGCCTTCAGGGAACTATGGCTACACCTTC. Translated: CASRPSGNYGYTF.

This clonotype has more than one count but fewer than ten. The chain couples TRBV30 to TRBJ2-2; 7 nucleotides match TRBD1. Germline trimming cut 2 bases from V and 0 bases from J; bases unmatched to any gene: 6. Per germline, CDR1 GTSNPN and CDR2 SVGIG (reference sequence). The CDR3 totals 16 residues. The CDR3 DNA sequence: TGTGCCTGGAGTAGGGGGCTGGTGGCGAACACCGGGGAGCTGTTTTTT. Residues: CAWSRGLVANTGELFF.

The rearrangement links TRBV15 to TRBJ2-7; D not resolved. The germline CDR1 and CDR2 sequences are LNHNV and YYDKDF (reference sequence). V lost 0 bases and J lost 4, with 7 bases in between. This CDR3 has 13 residues. CDR3 DNA: TGTGCCACCAGCAGAGATACCCAATACGAGCAGTACTTC. This encodes CATSRDTQYEQYF. The variable domain in full, with the rest retrieved from reference TRBV15 and TRBJ2-7, is DAMVIQNPRYQVTQFGKPVTLSCSQTLNHNVMYWYQQKSSQAPKLLFHYYDKDFNNEADTPDNFQSRRPNTSFCFLDIRSPGLGDTAMYLCATSRDTQYEQYFGPGTRLTVT.

This clonotype was found many times. The V and J genes are TRBV4-3 and TRBJ2-5; a possible D gene is TRBD2 (5 bases). Trimming left V 0 bases short and J 5 bases short, with 10 bases between. This CDR3 comprises 14 residues. From germline, CDR1 is LGHNA and CDR2 YSLEER. The CDR3 nucleotides read TGCGCCAGCAGCCAAGATGAGGGAACGGAGACCCAGTACTTC. Translating it yields CASSQDEGTETQYF.

The chain recombines TRBV12-3 or TRBV12-4 with TRBJ2-2; D ambiguous. Trimming took off 3 bases at V and 2 bases at J, with 7 bases between the two ends. The CDR3 sequence is 14 residues long. CDR3 sequence reads: CASSLFQNTGELFF. The CDR3 DNA is TGTGCCAGCAGTTTGTTCCAAAACACCGGGGAGCTGTTTTTT.

A few counts support this clonotype. The chain is built from TRBV12-3 or TRBV12-4 and TRBJ1-1; the D gene is possibly TRBD1 (5 bases). This CDR3 has 14 amino acids. Trimming left V 3 bases short and J 6 bases short, with 14 bases between. The CDR3 loop is CASSLGPQDPEAFF. CDR3 DNA sequence: TGTGCCAGCAGTTTGGGACCCCAAGACCCTGAAGCTTTCTTT.